The rows below give T cell receptor beta chains drawn from one sample of a study of siplizumab effects on memory and regulatory T cells. The protocol was immunoSEQ multiplex PCR, while the TCRdb copy is restricted to in-frame clones and leaves out a portion. The table has 100,000 or so clones, 94% seen once. The sequenced material came from Tregs sorted from blood. All receptors derive from a human donor in good health. Both conserved end residues are part of each CDR3. A D gene is named only where the DNA matches it firmly. Not all rows give a size; the values are once, few, many and, for expanded clones, a class.

clone_size cdr3_length d_call j_call v_call cdr3_aa cdr3_nt
NA 13 NA TRBJ1-2 TRBV6-6 CASSTATNYGYTF TGTGCCAGCAGTACAGCGACTAACTATGGCTACACCTTC
NA 16 NA TRBJ2-7 TRBV5-1 CASSFGRLPSVYEQYF TGCGCCAGCAGCTTTGGAAGGCTCCCGAGCGTCTACGAGCAGTACTTC
NA 16 NA TRBJ2-3 TRBV18 CASSPPGKARPDTQYF TGTGCCAGCTCACCACCGGGAAAAGCTCGCCCAGATACGCAGTATTTT
NA 14 TRBD2 TRBJ2-1 TRBV23-1 CASSRRETYNEQFF TGCGCCAGCAGTCGGCGGGAGACCTACAATGAGCAGTTCTTC
NA 15 NA TRBJ2-4 TRBV6-1 CASSLTELAKNIQYF TGTGCCAGCAGTCTGACGGAGCTAGCCAAAAACATTCAGTACTTC
NA 15 NA TRBJ1-4 TRBV28 CASSFRTVINEKLFF TGTGCCAGCAGTTTCCGGACAGTTATTAATGAAAAACTGTTTTTT
NA 16 TRBD2 TRBJ2-1 TRBV18 CASSRTLAGATNEQFF TGTGCCAGCTCACGCACACTAGCGGGAGCAACTAATGAGCAGTTCTTC
NA 13 NA TRBJ2-2 TRBV5-1 CASSLWRAGELFF TGCGCCAGCAGCTTGTGGAGGGCCGGGGAGCTGTTTTTT
once 15 NA TRBJ1-3 TRBV28 CASSLGGSFGNTIYF TGTGCCAGCAGTTTAGGCGGGTCCTTCGGAAACACCATATATTTT
NA 14 NA TRBJ2-7 TRBV27 CASSFYRLSYEQYF TGTGCCAGCAGTTTTTATAGGTTATCCTACGAGCAGTACTTC
NA 16 TRBD2 TRBJ2-1 TRBV5-1 CASSITGLAGENEQFF TGCGCCAGCAGCATTACTGGACTAGCGGGAGAGAATGAGCAGTTCTTC
NA 13 NA TRBJ2-3 TRBV9 CASSVAPALAQYF TGTGCCAGCAGCGTAGCCCCGGCCTTGGCGCAGTATTTT
NA 13 NA TRBJ2-7 TRBV27 CASSPGLLYEQYF TGTGCCAGCAGTCCGGGACTGCTATACGAGCAGTACTTC
NA 12 NA TRBJ1-4 TRBV28 CASGILVEKLFF TGTGCCAGCGGCATCCTGGTTGAAAAACTGTTTTTT
NA 13 TRBD1 TRBJ1-2 TRBV5-6 CASRGGQDYGYTF TGTGCCAGCAGAGGAGGACAGGACTATGGCTACACCTTC
NA 16 NA TRBJ2-3 TRBV27 CASPDLPGTDTDTQYF TGTGCCAGCCCAGACCTCCCCGGGACGGACACAGATACGCAGTATTTT
NA 15 TRBD2 TRBJ2-1 TRBV27 CASCKGLAEANEQFF TGTGCCAGCTGTAAAGGGCTAGCGGAAGCCAATGAGCAGTTCTTC
NA 13 TRBD1 TRBJ2-7 TRBV6-1 CAISMAAGGEQYF TGTGCCATCTCTATGGCCGCAGGGGGAGAGCAGTACTTC
NA 17 TRBD2 TRBJ2-1 TRBV7-9 CASSLARGGVSYNEQFF TGTGCCAGCAGCTTAGCGCGGGGGGGAGTTTCCTACAATGAGCAGTTCTTC
NA 16 TRBD1 TRBJ2-3 TRBV7-3 CASSQTQQGATDTQYF TGTGCCAGCAGCCAGACGCAACAGGGGGCGACAGATACGCAGTATTTT
NA 16 TRBD1 TRBJ1-3 TRBV18 CASSPIPTGSGNTIYF TGTGCCAGCTCACCCATACCGACAGGGAGTGGAAACACCATATATTTT
NA 18 TRBD1 TRBJ2-2 TRBV7-3 CASSLLTRDRLNTGELFF TGTGCCAGCAGCTTACTTACACGGGACAGGTTAAACACCGGGGAGCTGTTTTTT
NA 13 NA TRBJ1-2 TRBV30 CACQKDRLWGYTF TGTGCCTGCCAAAAGGACAGATTATGGGGCTACACCTTC
NA 16 TRBD1 TRBJ2-1 TRBV28 CASSPLGQEVHNEQFF TGTGCCAGCAGCCCACTCGGACAGGAGGTTCACAATGAGCAGTTCTTC
NA 11 NA TRBJ2-5 TRBV5-1 CASIEQETQYF TGCGCCAGCATCGAACAAGAGACCCAGTACTTC
NA 17 TRBD1 TRBJ1-2 TRBV5-6 CASSMGDRRRRGYGYTF TGTGCCAGCAGCATGGGGGACAGGCGGCGGAGGGGCTATGGCTACACCTTC
NA 13 NA TRBJ2-3 TRBV5-1 CASSWTLPDTQYF TGCGCCAGCAGCTGGACCCTCCCAGATACGCAGTATTTT
NA 17 TRBD1 TRBJ2-2 TRBV5-4 CASSFGVSRGRGGELFF TGTGCCAGCAGCTTTGGGGTGTCCAGGGGGCGCGGCGGGGAGCTGTTTTTT
NA 15 NA TRBJ2-3 TRBV30 CAWSVIELAQDTQYF TGTGCCTGGAGTGTAATAGAGCTAGCACAAGATACGCAGTATTTT
NA 13 NA TRBJ1-3 TRBV6-6 CASSFPSDRGRVF TGTGCCAGCAGTTTCCCCTCTGACAGAGGGAGGGTTTTT
NA 12 TRBD2 TRBJ2-7 TRBV29-1 CSVGTSSYEQYF TGCAGCGTGGGGACTAGCTCCTACGAGCAGTACTTC
NA 14 NA TRBJ2-1 TRBV28 CASSLPGRYNEQFF TGTGCCAGCAGTTTACCGGGCCGTTACAATGAGCAGTTCTTC
NA 16 NA TRBJ2-7 TRBV15 CATSRADGTRYNEQYF TGTGCCACCAGCAGGGCCGACGGGACCAGATATAACGAGCAGTACTTC
NA 18 TRBD1 TRBJ2-6 TRBV19 CASSLETGDVSGANVLTF TGTGCCAGTAGCCTTGAGACAGGGGACGTCTCTGGGGCCAACGTCCTGACTTTC
NA 15 NA TRBJ2-1 TRBV4-1 CASSQDFAGKVEQFF TGCGCCAGCAGCCAAGATTTTGCAGGGAAGGTCGAGCAGTTCTTC
once 14 NA TRBJ2-7 TRBV30 CALRQIRSSYEQYF TGTGCCTTGAGACAGATACGTAGCTCCTACGAGCAGTACTTC
NA 11 NA TRBJ1-2 TRBV6-5 CASSRGRGYTF TGTGCCAGCAGCCGAGGGCGTGGCTACACCTTC
NA 11 NA TRBJ2-1 TRBV20-1 CSAAKNNEQFF TGCAGTGCTGCTAAGAACAATGAGCAGTTCTTC
NA 14 NA TRBJ1-2 TRBV5-4 CASSLLTGNGGYTF TGTGCCAGCAGCTTGTTAACAGGGAACGGTGGCTACACCTTC
NA 16 TRBD2 TRBJ2-3 TRBV2 CASKWPGLAGSDTQYF TGTGCCAGCAAATGGCCTGGACTAGCGGGATCAGATACGCAGTATTTT
NA 17 NA TRBJ2-1 TRBV28 CASSLSSMAAQGNEQFF TGTGCCAGCAGTTTATCTTCGATGGCAGCGCAGGGCAATGAGCAGTTCTTC
NA 14 NA TRBJ1-2 TRBV6-5 CASSSPTNGRGYTF TGTGCCAGCAGTTCACCGACAAACGGACGGGGCTACACCTTC
NA 14 NA TRBJ1-1 TRBV10-2 CASTPGRMNTEAFF TGCGCCAGCACTCCGGGACGGATGAACACTGAAGCTTTCTTT
NA 14 NA TRBJ2-1 TRBV7-9 CASSLQGWVNEQFF TGTGCCAGCAGCTTACAGGGTTGGGTCAATGAGCAGTTCTTC